The clone carrying this T cell receptor beta chain was seen at least ten times. The CDR3 is 16 amino acids. Germline V gives CDR1 MDHEN, CDR2 SYDVKM. Trimming removed 1 base from V and 1 base from J; junction bases left unmatched: 3. These data originate in a study of T cells in Graves' hyperthyroidism and ophthalmopathy. Researchers took RNA transcripts and amplified the TCR beta CDR3 regions from them. HTBI primers were employed in a first-round RT-PCR of the TCR CDR3. Each CDR3 protein gets one entry after TCRdb re-called the multiplex PCR reads with MiXCR. The sample lists under 300,000 distinct CDR3 sequences; roughly 15% were seen once. Patients were aged 18 to 65, had disease duration under 2 months, and had newly diagnosed hyperthyroidism.

This clonotype was obtained from a woman aged 40 to 49 with Graves' hyperthyroidism that later progressed to Graves' ophthalmopathy. The J gene is TRBJ2-7, the V gene TRBV28, with TRBD1 matching 11 bases. Sequenced: blood. CDR3 DNA: TGTGCCAGCAGTTTATTCGGGACAGGGGGATCCTACGAGCAGTACTTC. It codes for CASSLFGTGGSYEQYF.